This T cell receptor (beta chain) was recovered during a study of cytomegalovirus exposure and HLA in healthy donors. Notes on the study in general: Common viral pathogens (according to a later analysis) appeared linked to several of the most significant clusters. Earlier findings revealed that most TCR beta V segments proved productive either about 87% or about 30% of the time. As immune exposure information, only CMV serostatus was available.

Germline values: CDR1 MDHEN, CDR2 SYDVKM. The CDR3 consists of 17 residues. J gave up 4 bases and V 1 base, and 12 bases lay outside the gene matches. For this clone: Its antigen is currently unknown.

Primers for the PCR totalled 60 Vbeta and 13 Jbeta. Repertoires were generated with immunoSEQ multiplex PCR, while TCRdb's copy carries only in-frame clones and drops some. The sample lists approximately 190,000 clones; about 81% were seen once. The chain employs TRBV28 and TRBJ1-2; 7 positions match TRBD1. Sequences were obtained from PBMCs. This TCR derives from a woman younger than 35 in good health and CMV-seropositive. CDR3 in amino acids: CASSLFSRGGGRYGYTF. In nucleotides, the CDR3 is TGTGCCAGCAGTTTATTTTCGCGCGGAGGGGGCCGCTATGGCTACACCTTC.